A selection of T cell receptor beta chains follows, all from one sample in a study of cytomegalovirus exposure and HLA in healthy donors. Measured with immunoSEQ multiplex PCR; TCRdb has only the in-frame clones, and not every one. The repertoire includes 150,000 to 200,000 clones, 77% of them detected once, and 1.5% to 2% sits in the top ten. Sequencing input: PBMCs. Receptor source: a woman aged 25 to 39 in good health and CMV-seronegative. Each CDR3 is given with its conserved first and last residue. D genes are given only for firm matches. A clone size is listed for some rows: how often the clone was seen (once, few, many), or a class if it is expanded.

V gene: TRBV7-3
J gene: TRBJ2-1
clone size: few
D gene: -
CDR3 protein: CASSPSDSRTYNEQFF
CDR3 DNA: TGTGCCAGCAGCCCCTCGGACTCCCGGACCTACAATGAGCAGTTCTTC

V gene: TRBV9
J gene: TRBJ2-6
clone size: few
D gene: TRBD1
CDR3 protein: CASSAQGAGANVLTF
CDR3 DNA: TGTGCCAGCAGCGCACAGGGGGCTGGGGCCAACGTCCTGACTTTC

V gene: TRBV25-1
J gene: TRBJ2-2
clone size: -
D gene: -
CDR3 protein: CASTSDRTNTGELFF
CDR3 DNA: TGTGCCAGCACGTCCGACAGAACGAACACCGGGGAGCTGTTTTTT

V gene: TRBV4-3
J gene: TRBJ2-1
clone size: -
D gene: -
CDR3 protein: CASSQLPPSYNEQFF
CDR3 DNA: TGCGCCAGCAGCCAACTACCCCCCTCCTACAATGAGCAGTTCTTC

V gene: TRBV5-1
J gene: TRBJ2-5
clone size: -
D gene: TRBD2
CDR3 protein: CASSLGGLEETQYF
CDR3 DNA: TGCGCCAGCAGCTTGGGGGGACTAGAAGAGACCCAGTACTTC

V gene: TRBV6-5
J gene: TRBJ2-6
clone size: -
D gene: TRBD1
CDR3 protein: CATRDRRSGANVLTF
CDR3 DNA: TGTGCGACCCGGGACAGGCGCTCTGGGGCCAACGTCCTGACTTTC

V gene: TRBV6-5
J gene: TRBJ1-2
clone size: -
D gene: -
CDR3 protein: CASSESGFGYPF
CDR3 DNA: TGTGCCAGCAGTGAATCAGGGTTTGGCTACCCCTTC

V gene: TRBV7-3
J gene: TRBJ2-7
clone size: once
D gene: -
CDR3 protein: CASSSGPSYEQYF
CDR3 DNA: TGTGCCAGCAGCTCTGGGCCCTCCTACGAGCAGTACTTC

V gene: TRBV6-1
J gene: TRBJ1-2
clone size: -
D gene: TRBD1
CDR3 protein: CASLIPGQGIYGYTF
CDR3 DNA: TGTGCCAGTCTTATCCCGGGACAGGGTATCTATGGCTACACCTTC

V gene: TRBV7-2
J gene: TRBJ2-7
clone size: -
D gene: TRBD1
CDR3 protein: CASSLDGTGIYEQYF
CDR3 DNA: TGTGCCAGCAGCTTAGATGGGACAGGGATCTACGAGCAGTACTTC

V gene: TRBV6-1
J gene: TRBJ2-2
clone size: -
D gene: TRBD1
CDR3 protein: CASSESQGAAGELFF
CDR3 DNA: TGTGCCAGCAGTGAAAGTCAGGGGGCAGCCGGGGAGCTGTTTTTT

V gene: TRBV2
J gene: TRBJ2-7
clone size: -
D gene: TRBD1
CDR3 protein: CASSQIRGRNEQYF
CDR3 DNA: TGTGCCAGCAGTCAAATCAGGGGGCGAAACGAGCAGTACTTC

V gene: TRBV29-1
J gene: TRBJ2-5
clone size: -
D gene: TRBD2
CDR3 protein: CSVEGTSGGEPSQETQYF
CDR3 DNA: TGCAGCGTTGAAGGGACTAGCGGGGGTGAACCGTCGCAAGAGACCCAGTACTTC

V gene: TRBV6-5
J gene: TRBJ2-3
clone size: -
D gene: TRBD2
CDR3 protein: CASSYSGGTDTQYF
CDR3 DNA: TGTGCCAGCAGTTATAGCGGGGGGACAGATACGCAGTATTTT

V gene: TRBV14
J gene: TRBJ2-7
clone size: -
D gene: -
CDR3 protein: CASSQDRQYEQYF
CDR3 DNA: TGTGCCAGCAGCCAAGACAGGCAGTACGAGCAGTACTTC

V gene: TRBV7-9
J gene: TRBJ2-1
clone size: once
D gene: TRBD2
CDR3 protein: CASSLGSLRGGNNEQFF
CDR3 DNA: TGTGCCAGCAGCTTAGGGTCCCTACGCGGGGGGAACAATGAGCAGTTCTTC

V gene: TRBV11-2
J gene: TRBJ2-1
clone size: -
D gene: TRBD1
CDR3 protein: CASSAIRGQFNEQFF
CDR3 DNA: TGTGCCAGCAGTGCCATCAGGGGGCAGTTCAATGAGCAGTTCTTC

V gene: TRBV10-3
J gene: TRBJ1-3
clone size: -
D gene: -
CDR3 protein: CAISREQGNTIYF
CDR3 DNA: TGTGCCATCAGTCGTGAACAGGGAAACACCATATATTTT

V gene: TRBV19
J gene: TRBJ2-7
clone size: few
D gene: -
CDR3 protein: CASSMRQAYEQYF
CDR3 DNA: TGTGCCAGTAGTATGAGGCAAGCCTACGAGCAGTACTTC

V gene: TRBV7-9
J gene: TRBJ2-2
clone size: -
D gene: TRBD1
CDR3 protein: CARVDRTGELFF
CDR3 DNA: TGTGCCAGAGTGGACAGGACCGGGGAGCTGTTTTTT

V gene: TRBV29-1
J gene: TRBJ2-3
clone size: -
D gene: -
CDR3 protein: CSALPGSTDTQYF
CDR3 DNA: TGCAGCGCCCTCCCGGGTAGCACAGATACGCAGTATTTT

V gene: TRBV5-1
J gene: TRBJ2-5
clone size: -
D gene: -
CDR3 protein: CASSTATGARETQYF
CDR3 DNA: TGCGCCAGCAGCACCGCGACAGGCGCCCGAGAGACCCAGTACTTC

V gene: TRBV30
J gene: TRBJ2-7
clone size: -
D gene: TRBD1
CDR3 protein: CAWKGLKTGSYEQYF
CDR3 DNA: TGTGCCTGGAAGGGGTTGAAGACAGGGTCGTACGAGCAGTACTTC

V gene: TRBV7-2
J gene: TRBJ2-7
clone size: -
D gene: TRBD2
CDR3 protein: CASSATSGNYEQYF
CDR3 DNA: TGTGCCAGCAGCGCCACTAGCGGGAACTACGAGCAGTACTTC

V gene: TRBV2
J gene: TRBJ2-6
clone size: -
D gene: -
CDR3 protein: CASKAKRGSGANVLTF
CDR3 DNA: TGTGCCAGCAAGGCGAAAAGGGGCTCTGGGGCCAACGTCCTGACTTTC

V gene: TRBV4-3
J gene: TRBJ2-7
clone size: -
D gene: -
CDR3 protein: CASSQLTPGGTVSYEQYF
CDR3 DNA: TGCGCCAGCAGCCAACTCACCCCTGGGGGGACGGTTTCCTACGAGCAGTACTTC

V gene: TRBV30
J gene: TRBJ2-3
clone size: -
D gene: TRBD2
CDR3 protein: CAWSRLAGGLQYF
CDR3 DNA: TGTGCCTGGAGTCGACTAGCGGGAGGACTGCAGTATTTT

V gene: TRBV27
J gene: TRBJ1-2
clone size: -
D gene: -
CDR3 protein: CASSPGTSAAYGYTF
CDR3 DNA: TGTGCCAGCAGTCCTGGGACAAGTGCGGCCTATGGCTACACCTTC

V gene: TRBV28
J gene: TRBJ1-2
clone size: -
D gene: -
CDR3 protein: CASRMRGNGGGYTF
CDR3 DNA: TGTGCCAGCAGAATGAGGGGGAACGGTGGAGGCTACACCTTC

V gene: TRBV19
J gene: TRBJ2-3
clone size: -
D gene: TRBD1
CDR3 protein: CASSTTGGDTQYF
CDR3 DNA: TGTGCCAGTAGTACTACAGGGGGAGATACGCAGTATTTT

V gene: TRBV11-3
J gene: TRBJ2-3
clone size: few
D gene: -
CDR3 protein: CASSLGQPTDTQYF
CDR3 DNA: TGTGCCAGCAGCTTAGGACAGCCAACAGATACGCAGTATTTT

V gene: TRBV18
J gene: TRBJ2-5
clone size: -
D gene: TRBD1
CDR3 protein: CASSAGTGTEETQYF
CDR3 DNA: TGTGCCAGCTCAGCTGGAACCGGGACAGAAGAGACCCAGTACTTC

V gene: TRBV4-1
J gene: TRBJ1-4
clone size: -
D gene: -
CDR3 protein: CASSHVPFATNEKLFF
CDR3 DNA: TGCGCCAGCAGCCATGTCCCTTTCGCAACTAATGAAAAACTGTTTTTT

V gene: TRBV29-1
J gene: TRBJ1-4
clone size: -
D gene: -
CDR3 protein: CSASTPTNEKLFF
CDR3 DNA: TGCAGCGCCTCGACACCAACTAATGAAAAACTGTTTTTT

V gene: TRBV2
J gene: TRBJ1-5
clone size: -
D gene: TRBD1
CDR3 protein: CASETGDFLNQPQHF
CDR3 DNA: TGTGCCAGCGAGACAGGGGATTTTCTCAATCAGCCCCAGCATTTT

V gene: TRBV5-1
J gene: TRBJ2-6
clone size: few
D gene: -
CDR3 protein: CASSLVQISGANVLTF
CDR3 DNA: TGCGCCAGCAGCTTGGTACAGATCTCTGGGGCCAACGTCCTGACTTTC

V gene: TRBV18
J gene: TRBJ2-5
clone size: once
D gene: -
CDR3 protein: CASSPRSGYEETQYF
CDR3 DNA: TGTGCCAGCTCACCACGTTCGGGGTACGAAGAGACCCAGTACTTC

V gene: TRBV10-3
J gene: TRBJ2-7
clone size: -
D gene: TRBD1
CDR3 protein: CAISLDRRSYEQYF
CDR3 DNA: TGTGCCATCAGTCTGGACAGGCGCTCCTACGAGCAGTACTTC

V gene: TRBV10-3
J gene: TRBJ1-1
clone size: -
D gene: TRBD1
CDR3 protein: CAISEVAGGTEAFF
CDR3 DNA: TGTGCCATCAGTGAAGTGGCAGGGGGGACTGAAGCTTTCTTT

V gene: TRBV5-5
J gene: TRBJ1-1
clone size: -
D gene: -
CDR3 protein: CASSTQTGNTEAFF
CDR3 DNA: TGTGCCAGCAGCACTCAGACAGGCAACACTGAAGCTTTCTTT

V gene: TRBV4-2
J gene: TRBJ2-5
clone size: few
D gene: TRBD1
CDR3 protein: CASSQEEGRTGGGSRRWGPETQYF
CDR3 DNA: TGTGCCAGCAGCCAAGAGGAAGGGAGAACAGGGGGCGGCTCTAGACGTTGGGGCCCAGAGACCCAGTACTTC

V gene: TRBV9
J gene: TRBJ2-1
clone size: -
D gene: -
CDR3 protein: CASSVVGSSNEQFF
CDR3 DNA: TGTGCCAGCAGCGTAGTCGGGAGTAGCAATGAGCAGTTCTTC

V gene: TRBV6-5
J gene: TRBJ2-5
clone size: -
D gene: -
CDR3 protein: CASRGTDSQQTQYF
CDR3 DNA: TGTGCCAGCCGAGGAACCGACTCCCAACAGACCCAGTACTTC

V gene: TRBV4-3
J gene: TRBJ1-2
clone size: -
D gene: TRBD1
CDR3 protein: CASSQEAPAGGERFGYTF
CDR3 DNA: TGCGCCAGCAGCCAAGAGGCCCCTGCAGGGGGCGAACGGTTTGGCTACACCTTC

V gene: TRBV19
J gene: TRBJ1-1
clone size: -
D gene: TRBD1
CDR3 protein: CASSMTGYTEAFF
CDR3 DNA: TGTGCCAGTAGTATGACAGGGTACACTGAAGCTTTCTTT

V gene: TRBV5-6
J gene: TRBJ2-7
clone size: -
D gene: TRBD1
CDR3 protein: CASSNGQAYEQYF
CDR3 DNA: TGTGCCAGCAGCAACGGACAGGCCTACGAGCAGTACTTC

V gene: TRBV28
J gene: TRBJ2-7
clone size: -
D gene: -
CDR3 protein: CASSFRGPASYEQYF
CDR3 DNA: TGTGCCAGCAGTTTTAGAGGTCCGGCATCCTACGAGCAGTACTTC

V gene: TRBV5-1
J gene: TRBJ1-1
clone size: -
D gene: TRBD1
CDR3 protein: CASSFGTQGGTEAFF
CDR3 DNA: TGCGCCAGCAGTTTTGGGACTCAGGGGGGAACTGAAGCTTTCTTT

V gene: TRBV19
J gene: TRBJ2-1
clone size: once
D gene: TRBD2
CDR3 protein: CASSSSGLAGAYNEQFF
CDR3 DNA: TGTGCCAGTAGCTCCTCCGGACTAGCGGGAGCCTACAATGAGCAGTTCTTC

V gene: TRBV2
J gene: TRBJ2-7
clone size: -
D gene: -
CDR3 protein: CASIYGSVGRGNYEQYF
CDR3 DNA: TGTGCCAGCATCTACGGTTCTGTAGGACGGGGAAACTACGAGCAGTACTTC

V gene: TRBV9
J gene: TRBJ2-1
clone size: -
D gene: TRBD2
CDR3 protein: CASSVSMGLAADNEQFF
CDR3 DNA: TGTGCCAGCAGCGTATCTATGGGACTAGCGGCAGACAATGAGCAGTTCTTC

V gene: TRBV19
J gene: TRBJ1-1
clone size: -
D gene: -
CDR3 protein: CASRQGGQFLEAFF
CDR3 DNA: TGTGCCAGTAGACAAGGAGGACAGTTCCTTGAAGCTTTCTTT

V gene: TRBV5-6
J gene: TRBJ2-5
clone size: -
D gene: -
CDR3 protein: CASSLGGGETQYF
CDR3 DNA: TGTGCCAGCAGCTTAGGGGGGGGAGAGACCCAGTACTTC

V gene: TRBV27
J gene: TRBJ2-3
clone size: -
D gene: TRBD2
CDR3 protein: CASSGRRGDTQYF
CDR3 DNA: TGTGCCAGCAGCGGGAGGCGTGGAGATACGCAGTATTTT